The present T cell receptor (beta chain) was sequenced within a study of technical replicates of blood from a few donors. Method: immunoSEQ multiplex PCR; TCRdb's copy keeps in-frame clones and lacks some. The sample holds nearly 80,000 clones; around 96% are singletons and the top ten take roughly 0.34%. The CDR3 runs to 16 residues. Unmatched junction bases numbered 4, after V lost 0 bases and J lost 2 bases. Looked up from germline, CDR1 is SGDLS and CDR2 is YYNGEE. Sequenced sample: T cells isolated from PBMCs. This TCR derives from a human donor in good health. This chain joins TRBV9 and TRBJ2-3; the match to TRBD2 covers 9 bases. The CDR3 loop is CASSVVAGDITDTQYF. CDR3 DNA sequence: TGTGCCAGCAGCGTAGTAGCGGGAGATATCACAGATACGCAGTATTTT.